One and the same sample provided the 14 T cell receptor beta chains below, sequenced in a study of blood T cell repertoires in COVID-19. The protocol was immunoSEQ multiplex PCR, while the TCRdb copy is restricted to in-frame clones and leaves out a portion. There are more than 90,000 clones in the sample; around 72% occur only once, and around 24% lies in the top ten. Material: peripheral blood. Receptor source: an older woman in a cohort sampled during active or convalescent COVID-19.

The chain employs TRBV3-1 (or the pseudogene TRBV3-2) and TRBJ2-5; 9 bases fit TRBD2. Germline V gene data show CDR1 as LGHDT and CDR2 as YNNKEL (reference sequence). The length of the CDR3 is 13 residues. Unmatched junction bases numbered 4, after V lost 4 bases and J lost 7 bases. As DNA, the CDR3 is TGTGCCAGCAGCCCGGGACTAGCCGGGACCCAGTACTTC. Translation gives CASSPGLAGTQYF.

The chain has TRBV6-6 and TRBJ1-1; 7 nucleotides agree with TRBD1. Germline assignment: CDR1 MNHNY and CDR2 SVGAGI (reference sequence). This CDR3 comprises 15 residues. J lost 5 bases, V lost 0 bases, and 6 bases had no gene match. CDR3 DNA: TGTGCCAGCAGTTACTCAAGGGGGCGCGGGACTGAAGCTTTCTTT. Protein: CASSYSRGRGTEAFF.

This chain uses TRBV20-1 with TRBJ1-1; maybe TRBD1 (5 bases). There are 15 residues in the CDR3. V lost 3 bases and J 5 bases, leaving 19 bases between the germline ends. Germline-derived CDR1 and CDR2 are DFQATT and SNEGSKA (reference sequence). The CDR3, as DNA: TGCAGTGCTAGTGTTTACGGGACGGGGAGGACTGAAGCTTTCTTT. Encoded protein: CSASVYGTGRTEAFF.

The chain recombines TRBV6-6 with TRBJ2-6; D remains ambiguous. In germline, CDR1 is MNHNY, CDR2 SVGAGI (reference sequence). The CDR3 consists of 15 residues. V lost 0 bases to trimming and J lost 0 bases, with 3 bases between them. The CDR3, as DNA: TGTGCCAGCAGTTACTCTAGCTCTGGGGCCAACGTCCTGACTTTC. Translated, it gives CASSYSSSGANVLTF.

There are a few counts of this clone. The chain uses TRBV7-8 and TRBJ1-2, with a tentative D call TRBD1 (5 bases). Germline V gene lookup returns CDR1 SGHVS and CDR2 FQNEAQ. V lost 1 base, J lost 7 bases, and 10 bases lay in between. The CDR3 is 13 residues long. Written as DNA, the CDR3 is TGTGCCAGCAGCTTAGTTCCCAGGGTTGGCTACACCTTC. Translation: CASSLVPRVGYTF.

The rearrangement uses TRBV5-1 and TRBJ2-1, with 11 bases matching TRBD2. In germline, CDR1 is SGHRS, CDR2 YFSETQ. V lost 4 bases to trimming and J lost 7 bases; unmatched junction nucleotides: 22. CDR3 length: 20 residues. The CDR3 here is CASSGTKVAGGPLFVNEQFF. CDR3 coding DNA: TGCGCCAGCAGCGGAACGAAAGTAGCGGGGGGGCCGCTCTTTGTTAATGAGCAGTTCTTC.

The chain couples TRBV5-4 to TRBJ2-7, with 8 bases matching TRBD1. The CDR3 contains 14 residues. The V and J ends lost 4 bases and 2 bases, in that order; junction bases with no gene match: 5. Germline values: CDR1 SGHNT, CDR2 YYREEE (reference sequence). The CDR3 DNA sequence: TGTGCCAGCAGCGTCACAGGGGGAACCTACGAGCAGTACTTC. It specifies CASSVTGGTYEQYF.

This clone was recorded a few times. The V and J genes are TRBV5-1 and TRBJ2-7, with a weak D call TRBD1 (6 bases). This CDR3 has 15 residues. CDR1 and CDR2 (germline): SGHRS, YFSETQ. Trimming shortened V by 0 bases and J by 3 bases, and 13 bases separated the two germline ends. The CDR3 loop is CASSLAGTSVYEQYF. The CDR3 DNA reads as TGCGCCAGCAGCTTGGCAGGGACATCGGTCTACGAGCAGTACTTC.

This rearrangement joins TRBV6-1 to TRBJ2-7, with a possible D match to TRBD1 (6 bases). V lost 3 bases and J lost 3, with 18 bases in between. Per germline, CDR1 MNHNS and CDR2 SASEGT. This CDR3 is 16 amino acids long. The CDR3 loop is CASSDRLRQAGYEQYF. The DNA for the CDR3 is TGTGCCAGCAGTGATCGTTTGCGACAGGCCGGCTACGAGCAGTACTTC.

CDR3 DNA sequence: TGCGCCAGCAGTGGCAAGTTCTCGGGGGAGCAGTACTTC. Amino acid sequence: CASSGKFSGEQYF. The rearrangement uses TRBV10-1 and TRBJ2-7, with a weak D call TRBD2 (5 bases). The V end was cut by 4 bases, the J end by 7 bases, with 14 bases between. The CDR3 consists of 13 residues. Germline V lookup: CDR1 WNHNN, CDR2 SYGVQD (reference sequence).

The sample holds a few counts of this clone. V usage is TRBV5-1 and J usage is TRBJ2-1; TRBD1 aligns across 8 bases. The CDR3 covers 15 residues. Germline CDR1 SGHRS, CDR2 YFSETQ. Trimming cost V 4 bases and J 9 bases; bases outside gene matches: 12. CDR3 protein: CASSTTGQGLGEQFF. The CDR3 DNA reads as TGCGCCAGCAGCACCACTGGACAGGGACTCGGTGAGCAGTTCTTC.

DNA of the CDR3: TGTGCCAGCACTTGGGACAGAAACTATGGCTACACCTTC. Translation: CASTWDRNYGYTF. The chain joins TRBV2 to TRBJ1-2; TRBD1 matches at 7 bases. The germline V gene encodes CDR1 SNHLY and CDR2 FYNNEI. The J segment lost 2 bases and the V segment lost 7 bases, leaving 4 bases of the junction unmatched. The CDR3 sequence is 13 residues long.

V gene TRBV7-9 combines with J gene TRBJ1-1; D is possibly TRBD1 (5 bases). The CDR3 spans 15 residues. Germline-derived CDR1 and CDR2 are SEHNR and FQNEAQ (reference sequence). V dropped 0 bases and J dropped 5 bases, with 13 bases sitting between them. DNA for the CDR3: TGTGCCAGCAGCTTAGCGTTTGGCGGGGGGACTGAAGCTTTCTTT. It yields the protein CASSLAFGGGTEAFF. The full variable domain, its missing parts supplied by reference TRBV7-9 and TRBJ1-1, is DTGVSQNPRHKITKRGQNVTFRCDPISEHNRLYWYRQTLGQGPEFLTYFQNEAQLEKSRLLSDRFSAERPKGSFSTLEIQRTEQGDSAMYLCASSLAFGGGTEAFFGQGTRLTVV.

This chain uses TRBV3-1 (or the pseudogene TRBV3-2) with TRBJ1-4; TRBD1 agrees at 7 bases. The CDR3 extends over 15 amino acids. The germline CDR1 and CDR2 sequences are LGHDT and YNNKEL (reference sequence). The V and J ends lost 4 bases and 3 bases, in that order; junction bases with no gene match: 5. CDR3 nucleotides: TGTGCCAGCAGCCCTACCGGGACAGCTAATGAAAAACTGTTTTTT. Protein sequence: CASSPTGTANEKLFF.